These T cell receptor beta chains were read from a single sample in a study of blood T cell repertoires in COVID-19. The table came from immunoSEQ multiplex PCR; TCRdb's copy has only in-frame clones and leaves some out. The sample yields around 130,000 clones, approximately 85% seen once. The sample was peripheral blood. The receptors stem from a human donor in a cohort sampled during active COVID-19. CDR3s include the opening cysteine and the closing phenylalanine or tryptophan. Each record gives: J gene, V gene, clone size, D gene, CDR3 protein, CDR3 DNA. The D gene is left open where the match is weak. A clone size is listed for some rows: how often the clone was seen (once, few, many), or a class if it is expanded.

TRBJ1-2	TRBV6-5	NA	NA	CASSSSRGYTF	TGTGCCAGCAGTTCCTCGAGGGGCTACACCTTC
TRBJ1-1	TRBV5-1	NA	NA	CASSRDTDGVAFF	TGCGCCAGCAGCCGGGACACGGACGGCGTGGCTTTCTTT
TRBJ2-5	TRBV7-9	NA	TRBD1	CASSQTGDGETQYF	TGTGCCAGCAGCCAAACAGGGGATGGAGAGACCCAGTACTTC
TRBJ1-5	TRBV2	NA	NA	CASSRDTDQPQHF	TGTGCCAGCAGTCGGGACACCGATCAGCCCCAGCATTTT
TRBJ2-5	TRBV9	few	TRBD2	CASSVATSGQETQYF	TGTGCCAGCAGCGTAGCGACTAGCGGGCAAGAGACCCAGTACTTC
TRBJ2-2	TRBV5-4	NA	NA	CASSPSPGDTGELFF	TGTGCCAGCAGCCCTTCCCCGGGGGACACCGGGGAGCTGTTTTTT
TRBJ1-5	TRBV4-3	NA	NA	CASSQDPGGGWGQPQHF	TGCGCCAGCAGCCAAGATCCGGGGGGGGGATGGGGCCAGCCCCAGCATTTT
TRBJ2-4	TRBV11-1	NA	TRBD1	CASSEEGAGVNIQYF	TGTGCCAGCAGCGAAGAGGGGGCAGGTGTAAACATTCAGTACTTC
TRBJ2-7	TRBV5-6	NA	TRBD1	CASSLAGARTGASYEQYF	TGTGCCAGCAGCTTGGCCGGGGCACGGACAGGGGCCTCCTACGAGCAGTACTTC
TRBJ2-5	TRBV28	NA	NA	CASRRTVQETQYF	TGTGCCAGCAGGCGGACAGTCCAAGAGACCCAGTACTTC
TRBJ1-2	TRBV30	NA	TRBD1	CAWSPWDRGPVRGYTF	TGTGCCTGGAGTCCCTGGGACAGGGGGCCCGTAAGAGGCTACACCTTC
TRBJ2-1	TRBV9	NA	TRBD2	CASSRSGTYNEQFF	TGTGCCAGCAGCCGGAGCGGGACCTACAATGAGCAGTTCTTC
TRBJ1-5	TRBV27	few	NA	CASSFQAPISNQPQHF	TGTGCCAGCAGTTTCCAGGCGCCCATTAGCAATCAGCCCCAGCATTTT
TRBJ1-4	TRBV7-6	NA	NA	CASSFGQENEKLFF	TGTGCCAGCAGCTTTGGCCAGGAAAATGAAAAACTGTTTTTT
TRBJ1-2	TRBV5-1	once	NA	CASSPGMWGYTF	TGCGCCAGCAGCCCGGGGATGTGGGGCTACACCTTC
TRBJ1-2	TRBV7-8	NA	NA	CASSPQATTNYGYTF	TGTGCCAGCAGCCCCCAGGCGACAACTAACTATGGCTACACCTTC
TRBJ2-1	TRBV19	NA	TRBD1	CASTPIDRAGNEQFF	TGTGCCAGTACCCCCATCGACAGGGCAGGTAATGAGCAGTTCTTC
TRBJ2-2	TRBV11-2	NA	NA	CASTSRGGELFF	TGTGCCAGCACAAGCCGTGGCGGGGAGCTGTTTTTT
TRBJ2-1	TRBV19	NA	TRBD2	CASSLSGLAVYNEQFF	TGTGCCAGTAGTTTGAGTGGACTAGCGGTCTACAATGAGCAGTTCTTC